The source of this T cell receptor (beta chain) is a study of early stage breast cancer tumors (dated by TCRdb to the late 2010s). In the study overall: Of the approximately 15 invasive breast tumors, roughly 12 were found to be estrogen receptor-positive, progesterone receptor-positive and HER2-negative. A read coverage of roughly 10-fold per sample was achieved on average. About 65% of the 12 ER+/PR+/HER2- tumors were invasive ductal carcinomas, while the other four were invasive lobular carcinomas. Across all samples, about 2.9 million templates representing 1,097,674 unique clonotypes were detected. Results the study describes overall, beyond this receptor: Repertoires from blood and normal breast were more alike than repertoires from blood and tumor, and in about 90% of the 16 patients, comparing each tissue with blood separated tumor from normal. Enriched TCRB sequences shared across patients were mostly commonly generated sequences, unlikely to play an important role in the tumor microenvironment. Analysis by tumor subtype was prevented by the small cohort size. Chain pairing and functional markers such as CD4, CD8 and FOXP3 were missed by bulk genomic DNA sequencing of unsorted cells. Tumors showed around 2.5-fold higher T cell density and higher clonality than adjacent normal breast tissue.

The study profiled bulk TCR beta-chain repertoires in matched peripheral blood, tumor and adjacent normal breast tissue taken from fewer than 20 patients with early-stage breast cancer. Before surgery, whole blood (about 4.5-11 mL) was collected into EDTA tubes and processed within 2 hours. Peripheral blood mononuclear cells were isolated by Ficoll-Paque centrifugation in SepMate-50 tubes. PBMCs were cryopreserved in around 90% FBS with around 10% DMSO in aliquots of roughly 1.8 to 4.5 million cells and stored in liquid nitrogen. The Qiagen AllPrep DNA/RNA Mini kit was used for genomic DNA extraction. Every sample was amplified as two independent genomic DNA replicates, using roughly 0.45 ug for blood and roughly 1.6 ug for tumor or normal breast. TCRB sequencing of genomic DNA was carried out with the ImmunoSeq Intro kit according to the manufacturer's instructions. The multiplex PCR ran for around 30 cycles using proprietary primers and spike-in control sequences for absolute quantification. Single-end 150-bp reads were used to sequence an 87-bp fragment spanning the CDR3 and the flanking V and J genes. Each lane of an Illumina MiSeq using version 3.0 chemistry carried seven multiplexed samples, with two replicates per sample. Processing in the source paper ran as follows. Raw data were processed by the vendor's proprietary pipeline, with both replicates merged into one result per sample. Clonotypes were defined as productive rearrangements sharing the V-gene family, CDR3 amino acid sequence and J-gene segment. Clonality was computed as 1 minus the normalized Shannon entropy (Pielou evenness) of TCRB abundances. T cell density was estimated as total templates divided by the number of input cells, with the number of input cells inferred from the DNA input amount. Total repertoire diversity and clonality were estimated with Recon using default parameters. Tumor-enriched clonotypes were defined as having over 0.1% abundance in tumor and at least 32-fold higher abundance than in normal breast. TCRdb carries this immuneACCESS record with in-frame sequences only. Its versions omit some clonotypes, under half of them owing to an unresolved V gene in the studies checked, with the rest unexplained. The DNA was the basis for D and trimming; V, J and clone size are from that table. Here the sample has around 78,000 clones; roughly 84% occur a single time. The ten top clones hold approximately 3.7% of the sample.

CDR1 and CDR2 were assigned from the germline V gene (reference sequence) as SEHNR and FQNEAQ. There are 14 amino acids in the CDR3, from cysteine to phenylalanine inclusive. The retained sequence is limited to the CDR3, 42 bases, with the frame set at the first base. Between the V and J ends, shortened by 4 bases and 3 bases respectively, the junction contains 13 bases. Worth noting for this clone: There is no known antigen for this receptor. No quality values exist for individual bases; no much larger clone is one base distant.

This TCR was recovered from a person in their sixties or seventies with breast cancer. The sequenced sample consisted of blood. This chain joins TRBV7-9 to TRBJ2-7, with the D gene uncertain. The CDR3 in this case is CASSWAPKVYEQYF. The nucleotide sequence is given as TGTGCCAGCAGCTGGGCGCCCAAGGTCTACGAGCAGTACTTC. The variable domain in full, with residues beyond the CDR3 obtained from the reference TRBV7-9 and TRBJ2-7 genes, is DTGVSQNPRHKITKRGQNVTFRCDPISEHNRLYWYRQTLGQGPEFLTYFQNEAQLEKSRLLSDRFSAERPKGSFSTLEIQRTEQGDSAMYLCASSWAPKVYEQYFGPGTRLTVT.